The present T cell receptor (beta chain) was sequenced within a study of T cell clonotyping in hematopoietic cell transplantation (TCRdb year 2021). In the study overall: A total of 135 blood samples were collected in the study from a few dozen consecutive transplant recipients and their related donors. Recruitment of patients was conducted between late 2015 and 2017, and follow-up was continued until late 2020 or death. What the study reported, not specific to this receptor: Overlap with donor repertoires was found for only a small fraction of recipient repertoires, with over 97% found to appear de novo at the given depth. After transplant, TCR diversity in recipients dropped, and pathologically expanded clonotypes increased progressively from day 30 to day 180. Broader posttransplant TCR repertoire diversity was predicted by donor and pretransplant recipient Inverse Simpson Index values. The sample size was limited, and because cells were not sorted, the contributions of CD4 and CD8 repertoires could not be separated.

In its sample, this clone was seen a few times. Its antigen is unknown. No per-base quality is available; no much larger clone lies one base away. The germline V gene (reference sequence) yields SEHNR for CDR1 and FQNEAQ for CDR2. The CDR3 goes from the cysteine to the phenylalanine over 16 residues. This entry keeps only the CDR3 DNA: 48 bases, framed from base 1. Trimming costs V 5 bases and J 1 base, and their ends lie 17 bases apart. This specimen's time point label, per the study, means: 100 days after allo-HCT. Blood samples were obtained from recipients approximately 28 days before transplant and at days 30, 100 and 180 after transplant. Nuclei Lysis Solution was used to extract genomic DNA from fresh or cryopreserved unfractionated peripheral blood mononuclear cells. TCR beta CDR3 regions were amplified from genomic DNA with the immunoSEQ assay, a bias-controlled multiplex PCR using V- and J-specific primers. A proprietary barcode and Illumina adapter sequences were added to the CDR3 amplicons in a second PCR step. An Illumina MiSeq instrument was used for sequencing of the CDR3 libraries. The authors processed their data as follows. Export and quality control were performed with immunoSEQ Analyzer 3.0, and downstream analyses were performed with R Bioconductor and Immunarch. Only productive rearrangements in the normalized downsampled data set were used to calculate repertoire metrics. In the normalized cohort, a clonotype counted as pathologically expanded if the clonotype was larger than 5 templates. The Inverse Simpson Index was used to measure repertoire diversity. CMV-specificity analyses were carried out on the non-normalized data set to capture all clonotypes. The table was pulled from immuneACCESS by TCRdb, which kept in-frame rearrangements only. Such tables lose some clones; where checked, under half of the loss comes from unresolved V genes, and the rest has no known cause. V and J calls and clone size follow that table, whereas D and trimming were derived from the DNA. In this sample the table shows some 17,000 clones, more than 75% of which occur a single time. The top ten clonotypes cover about 4% of the sample.

This clonotype originated in a male patient aged 55 to 69 who had an allogeneic stem cell transplant from a related donor, so the T cells may come from the graft donor. Some clones in this sample may be carry-over from other donors' samples. The rearranged segments are TRBV7-9 and TRBJ1-1; the best D guess is TRBD1, with 5 bases matching. The sequences come from PBMCs, collected 100 days after allogeneic stem cell transplant. The DNA is TGTGCCAGCAGCCGAATCGGGGGGATTAAGAACACTGAAGCTTTCTTT. This is translated as CASSRIGGIKNTEAFF.